This T cell receptor beta chain was retrieved from a study of cytomegalovirus exposure and HLA in healthy donors. The PCR ran on 60 Vbeta and 13 Jbeta primers. Clones were read by immunoSEQ multiplex PCR, and TCRdb kept only the in-frame ones, dropping some. The sample holds more than 95,000 clones, about 75% seen once. The ends were cut back, 5 bases at V and 12 bases at J, with 22 bases in the middle. The CDR3 contains 15 residues. Germline values: CDR1 SEHNR, CDR2 FQNEAQ (reference sequence). V is TRBV7-9 and J is TRBJ1-4; TRBD1 might be the D (6 bases). What was sequenced was PBMCs. The TCR originated in a man aged 55 to 70 in good health and CMV-seropositive. CDR3 coding DNA: TGTGCCAGCAGCCCCAGGGGCGGATCGATGAAGGAACTGTTTTTT. Protein: CASSPRGGSMKELFF.